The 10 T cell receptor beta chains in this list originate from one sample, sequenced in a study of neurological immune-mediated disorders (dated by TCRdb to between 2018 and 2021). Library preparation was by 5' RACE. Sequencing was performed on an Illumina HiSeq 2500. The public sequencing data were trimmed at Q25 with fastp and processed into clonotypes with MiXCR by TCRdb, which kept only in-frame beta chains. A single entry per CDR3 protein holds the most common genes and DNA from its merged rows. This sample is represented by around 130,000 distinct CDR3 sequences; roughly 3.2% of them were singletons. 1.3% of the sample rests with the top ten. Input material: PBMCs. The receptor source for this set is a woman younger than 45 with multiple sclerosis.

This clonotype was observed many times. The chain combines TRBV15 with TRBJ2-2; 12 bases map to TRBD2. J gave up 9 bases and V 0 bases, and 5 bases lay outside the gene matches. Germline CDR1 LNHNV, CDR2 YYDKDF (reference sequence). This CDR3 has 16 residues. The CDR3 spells CATSRDILAGGWELFF. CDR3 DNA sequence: TGTGCCACCAGCAGAGATATACTAGCGGGAGGCTGGGAGCTGTTTTTT.

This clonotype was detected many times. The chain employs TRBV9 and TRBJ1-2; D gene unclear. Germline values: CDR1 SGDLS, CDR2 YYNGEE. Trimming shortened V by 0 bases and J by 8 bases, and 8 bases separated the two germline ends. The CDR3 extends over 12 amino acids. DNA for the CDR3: TGTGCCAGCAGCGTAGATCGAGGGGGCTACACCTTC. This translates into CASSVDRGGYTF.

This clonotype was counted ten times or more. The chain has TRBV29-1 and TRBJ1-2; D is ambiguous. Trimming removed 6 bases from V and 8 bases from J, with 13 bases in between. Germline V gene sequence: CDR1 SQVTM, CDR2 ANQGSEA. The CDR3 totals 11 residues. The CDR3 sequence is CSVGTDLGYTF. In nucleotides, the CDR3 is TGCAGCGTCGGTACAGACTTAGGCTACACCTTC.

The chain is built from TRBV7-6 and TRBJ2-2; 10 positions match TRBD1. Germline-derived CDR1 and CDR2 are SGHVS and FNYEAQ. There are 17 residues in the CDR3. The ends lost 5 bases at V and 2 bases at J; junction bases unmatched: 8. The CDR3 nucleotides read TGTGCCAGCAGCGATCGGGGGGACAGGGGAAACACCGGGGAGCTGTTTTTT. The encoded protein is CASSDRGDRGNTGELFF.

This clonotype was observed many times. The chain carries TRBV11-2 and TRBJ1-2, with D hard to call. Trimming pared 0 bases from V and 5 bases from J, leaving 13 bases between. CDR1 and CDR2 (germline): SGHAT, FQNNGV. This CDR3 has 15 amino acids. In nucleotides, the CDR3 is TGTGCCAGCAGCTTAGACCCTGAGGGAGTGTATGGCTACACCTTC. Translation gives CASSLDPEGVYGYTF.

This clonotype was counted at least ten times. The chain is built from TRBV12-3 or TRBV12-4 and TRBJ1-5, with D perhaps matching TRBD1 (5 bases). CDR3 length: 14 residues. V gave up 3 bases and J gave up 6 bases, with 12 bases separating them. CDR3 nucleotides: TGTGCCAGCAGTTTGGGGGGTCTCGGTCAGCCCCAGCATTTT. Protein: CASSLGGLGQPQHF.

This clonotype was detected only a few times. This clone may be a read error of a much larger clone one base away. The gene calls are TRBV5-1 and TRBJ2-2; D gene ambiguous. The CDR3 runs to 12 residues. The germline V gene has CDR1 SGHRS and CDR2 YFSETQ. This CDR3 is CDSSLSAGELFF. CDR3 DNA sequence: TGCGACAGCAGCTTGTCGGCCGGGGAGCTGTTTTTT.

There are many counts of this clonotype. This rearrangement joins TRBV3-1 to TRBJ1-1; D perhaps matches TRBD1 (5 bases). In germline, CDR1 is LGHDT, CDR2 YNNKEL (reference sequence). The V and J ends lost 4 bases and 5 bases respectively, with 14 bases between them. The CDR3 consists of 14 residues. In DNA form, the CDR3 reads TGTGCCAGCAGCCTCCGGGGGGAAGCAACTGAAGCTTTCTTT. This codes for CASSLRGEATEAFF.

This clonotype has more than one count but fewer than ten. In nucleotides, the CDR3 is TGTGCCAGCAGCTTGAGGTCTTCGGGACGCTCCTATAATTCACCCCTCCACTTT. It encodes CASSLRSSGRSYNSPLHF. The V call is TRBV5-6, the J call TRBJ1-6; weak D call: TRBD1 (5 bases). Trimming pared 1 base from V and 0 bases from J, leaving 14 bases between. The CDR3 consists of 18 residues. CDR1 and CDR2 from the germline V gene are SGHDT and YYEEEE.

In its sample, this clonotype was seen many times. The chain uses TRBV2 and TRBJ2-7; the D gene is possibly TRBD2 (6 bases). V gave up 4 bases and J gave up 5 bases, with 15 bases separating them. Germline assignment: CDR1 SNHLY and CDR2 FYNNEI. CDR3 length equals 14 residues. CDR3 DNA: TGTGCCAGCAGTGGTCAGGGAGGAACAAACGAGCAGTACTTC. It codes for CASSGQGGTNEQYF.